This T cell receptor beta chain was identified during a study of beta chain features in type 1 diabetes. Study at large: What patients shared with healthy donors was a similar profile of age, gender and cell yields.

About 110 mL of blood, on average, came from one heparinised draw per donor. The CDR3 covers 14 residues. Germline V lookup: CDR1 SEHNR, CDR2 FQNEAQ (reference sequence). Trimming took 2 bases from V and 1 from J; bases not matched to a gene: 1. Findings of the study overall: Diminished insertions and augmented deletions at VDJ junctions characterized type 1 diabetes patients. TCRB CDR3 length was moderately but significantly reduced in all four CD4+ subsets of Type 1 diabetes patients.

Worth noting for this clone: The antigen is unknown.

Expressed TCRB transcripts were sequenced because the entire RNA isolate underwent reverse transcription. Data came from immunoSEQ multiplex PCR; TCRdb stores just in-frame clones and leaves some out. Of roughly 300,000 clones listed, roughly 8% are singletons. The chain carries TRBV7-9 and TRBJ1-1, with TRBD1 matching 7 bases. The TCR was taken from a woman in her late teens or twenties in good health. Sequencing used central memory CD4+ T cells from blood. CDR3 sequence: CASSLRQGNTEAFF. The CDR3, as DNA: TGTGCCAGCAGCTTACGACAGGGGAACACTGAAGCTTTCTTT.